Sequencing of this T cell receptor beta chain was carried out in a study of response to subunit inactivated influenza vaccine. At least ten counts were recorded for this clonotype. Its antigen is as yet unknown. Each CDR3 protein gets one entry after TCRdb re-called the RT-PCR reads with MiXCR. The sample lists 860,000 or so distinct CDR3 sequences; over 20% were seen once. Findings of the study overall: Few additional T cells are recruited per seasonal influenza vaccination, authors suggested.

Germline CDR1 is SGHAT and CDR2 is FQNNGV. V gave up 4 bases and J gave up 7 bases; unmatched junction bases: 12. This CDR3 region has 15 residues. V gene TRBV11-2 combines with J gene TRBJ2-7, with 8 bases that match TRBD2. This specimen consisted of PBMCs from blood, obtained about 5 days after vaccination. The TCR was taken from a man between 50 and 59 years old who received an inactivated influenza vaccine. CDR3 region: CASSSLAGRPQEQYF. The CDR3 DNA sequence: TGTGCCAGCAGCTCGCTAGCGGGCCGCCCCCAAGAGCAGTACTTC.